This T cell receptor (beta chain) originates from a study of T cells in Graves' hyperthyroidism and ophthalmopathy. RNA transcripts were the template for amplifying TCR beta CDR3 regions. A set of HTBI primers served as the primers for a first-round RT-PCR of the TCR CDR3. TCRdb redid the calling of the multiplex PCR reads with MiXCR, one entry per CDR3 protein. The table shows 250,000 or so distinct CDR3 sequences, with approximately 16% occurring only once. Diagnoses were established using clinical symptoms, serum thyroxine and TRAb, thyroid ultrasound and orbital computed tomography. This clonotype was observed at least ten times. CDR3 size: 15 residues. Trimming took 4 bases from V and 3 from J, leaving 13 bases between them. Germline V gives CDR1 LGHDT, CDR2 YNNKEL (reference sequence).

The source material was blood. The sequence came from a woman younger than 30 with Graves' ophthalmopathy. This chain joins TRBV3-1 and TRBJ1-3; D uncertain. CDR3 amino acids: CASSLKVASGNTIYF. The CDR3 DNA is TGTGCCAGCAGCCTAAAGGTAGCAAGTGGAAACACCATATATTTT. The full variable domain, in which reference TRBV3-1 and TRBJ1-3 provide the parts outside the CDR3, is DTAVSQTPKYLVTQMGNDKSIKCEQNLGHDTMYWYKQDSKKFLKIMFSYNNKELIINETVPNRFSPKSPDKAHLNLHINSLELGDSAVYFCASSLKVASGNTIYFGEGSWLTVV.